These T cell receptor beta chains were read from a single sample in a study of STAT5B mutations in CD4+ large granular lymphocyte leukemia. Assay: immunoSEQ multiplex PCR; the TCRdb copy retains only in-frame clones and omits some. Of roughly 34,000 clones in the sample, 76% are singletons; the top ten hold around 7%. The sequencing input was CD4+ T cells from blood buffy coats. These receptors were collected from a human donor in good health. Each CDR3 is given with its conserved first and last residue. The order of the fields is V gene, D gene, J gene, clone size, CDR3 protein, CDR3 DNA. A D gene is named only where the DNA matches it firmly. Expanded clones are given a class, and other clones once, few, many or no size at all.

V gene: TRBV4-1; D gene: TRBD1; J gene: TRBJ1-1; clone size: NA; CDR3 protein: CASSKGDREGRTEAFF; CDR3 DNA: TGCGCCAGCAGCAAGGGGGACAGGGAAGGTAGGACTGAAGCTTTCTTT
V gene: TRBV6-6; D gene: NA; J gene: TRBJ1-6; clone size: NA; CDR3 protein: CASSRRGTDYNSPLHF; CDR3 DNA: TGTGCCAGCAGCCGGCGGGGGACGGACTATAATTCACCCCTCCACTTT
V gene: TRBV7-9; D gene: NA; J gene: TRBJ2-3; clone size: NA; CDR3 protein: CASSLGGSLSTDTQYF; CDR3 DNA: TGTGCCAGCAGCTTAGGGGGGTCTCTCTCCACAGATACGCAGTATTTT
V gene: TRBV7-2; D gene: NA; J gene: TRBJ1-2; clone size: NA; CDR3 protein: CASSARTLLRPNYGYTF; CDR3 DNA: TGTGCCAGCAGCGCCCGGACCCTTCTACGGCCTAACTATGGCTACACCTTC
V gene: TRBV11-3; D gene: NA; J gene: TRBJ2-7; clone size: once; CDR3 protein: CASSLEGGVIDEQYF; CDR3 DNA: TGTGCCAGCAGCTTAGAAGGGGGGGTGATCGACGAGCAGTACTTC
V gene: TRBV19; D gene: NA; J gene: TRBJ1-1; clone size: few; CDR3 protein: CASSMSSVEAFF; CDR3 DNA: TGTGCCAGTAGTATGAGTAGTGTGGAAGCTTTCTTT
V gene: TRBV2; D gene: NA; J gene: TRBJ2-5; clone size: NA; CDR3 protein: CASSGEYQETQYF; CDR3 DNA: TGTGCCAGCAGTGGGGAGTACCAAGAGACCCAGTACTTC
V gene: TRBV19; D gene: NA; J gene: TRBJ1-4; clone size: NA; CDR3 protein: CASRAGDEKLFF; CDR3 DNA: TGTGCCAGTAGGGCAGGGGATGAAAAACTGTTTTTT
V gene: TRBV25-1; D gene: NA; J gene: TRBJ2-7; clone size: few; CDR3 protein: CASSRPGVYEQYF; CDR3 DNA: TGTGCCAGCAGTCGACCGGGAGTATACGAGCAGTACTTC
V gene: TRBV6-1; D gene: NA; J gene: TRBJ2-7; clone size: NA; CDR3 protein: CASSDRLYVYEQYF; CDR3 DNA: TGTGCCAGCAGTGACAGGTTATATGTGTACGAGCAGTACTTC
V gene: TRBV12-5; D gene: TRBD1; J gene: TRBJ1-2; clone size: few; CDR3 protein: CASGDRGYYGYTF; CDR3 DNA: TGTGCTAGTGGCGACAGGGGGTACTATGGCTACACCTTC
V gene: TRBV27; D gene: TRBD1; J gene: TRBJ1-1; clone size: NA; CDR3 protein: CASRDRGTNTEAFF; CDR3 DNA: TGTGCCAGTCGGGACAGGGGGACGAACACTGAAGCTTTCTTT
V gene: TRBV5-8; D gene: NA; J gene: TRBJ1-5; clone size: NA; CDR3 protein: CASSLLGNQPQHF; CDR3 DNA: TGTGCCAGCAGCTTGTTGGGGAATCAGCCCCAGCATTTT
V gene: TRBV7-9; D gene: NA; J gene: TRBJ1-5; clone size: NA; CDR3 protein: CASSLGQQPQHF; CDR3 DNA: TGTGCCAGCAGCTTAGGTCAGCAGCCCCAGCATTTT
V gene: TRBV5-1; D gene: NA; J gene: TRBJ2-1; clone size: NA; CDR3 protein: CASSQRTGAHEQFF; CDR3 DNA: TGCGCCAGCAGCCAAAGGACTGGGGCGCATGAGCAGTTCTTC
V gene: TRBV7-2; D gene: NA; J gene: TRBJ1-5; clone size: NA; CDR3 protein: CASSLQVKGLTPEQPQHF; CDR3 DNA: TGTGCCAGCAGCTTACAGGTTAAGGGATTGACTCCCGAGCAGCCCCAGCATTTT
V gene: TRBV5-1; D gene: NA; J gene: TRBJ2-2; clone size: NA; CDR3 protein: CASSVSGTAGELFF; CDR3 DNA: TGCGCCAGCAGTGTATCCGGGACCGCCGGGGAGCTGTTTTTT
V gene: TRBV9; D gene: NA; J gene: TRBJ2-5; clone size: NA; CDR3 protein: CASSVGAGTQETQYF; CDR3 DNA: TGTGCCAGCAGCGTAGGGGCAGGGACTCAAGAGACCCAGTACTTC
V gene: TRBV7-8; D gene: TRBD1; J gene: TRBJ1-1; clone size: NA; CDR3 protein: CASSLETGGKGSHAFF; CDR3 DNA: TGTGCCAGCAGCTTAGAAACAGGGGGAAAGGGGAGTCATGCTTTCTTT
V gene: TRBV7-2; D gene: NA; J gene: TRBJ2-7; clone size: NA; CDR3 protein: CASSLEPGASHEQYF; CDR3 DNA: TGTGCCAGCAGCTTAGAACCGGGGGCGTCACACGAGCAGTACTTC
V gene: TRBV29-1; D gene: NA; J gene: TRBJ2-1; clone size: NA; CDR3 protein: CSVFPRTPHYNEQFF; CDR3 DNA: TGCAGCGTATTCCCACGGACACCCCACTACAATGAGCAGTTCTTC